This section outlines one TCR beta chain sequence together with its context. Antigen specificity is unknown. Analysis merged second doses at about 4 or about 12 weeks. This record belongs to a study of T cell responses to AZD1222 COVID-19 vaccine. Whole-study findings and limits: The number of AZD1222 recipients seropositive at baseline was only 5 to 7.

The CDR3 totals 15 residues. The germline gives CDR1 MNHEY, CDR2 SVGAGI. The ends were cut back, 6 bases at V and 0 bases at J, with 15 bases in the middle. The protocol was immunoSEQ multiplex PCR, while the TCRdb copy is restricted to in-frame clones and leaves out a portion. Of approximately 180,000 clones listed, more than 75% are singletons. The specimen was peripheral blood, collected 28 days after the second AZD1222 dose. This clonotype originated in an adult who received the AZD1222 COVID-19 vaccine. V gene TRBV6-5 combines with J gene TRBJ2-7; a weak D match, TRBD1 (6 bases). The DNA of the CDR3 is TGTGCCAGCAGCCCCACGGGACACGCCTCCTACGAGCAGTACTTC. As protein: CASSPTGHASYEQYF.